A selection of T cell receptor beta chains follows, all from one sample in a study of blood T cell repertoires in COVID-19. Sequencing was performed with immunoSEQ multiplex PCR; in TCRdb, only in-frame clones are kept and a portion is missing. The data contain roughly 250,000 clones, 70% to 90% of them singletons. The specimen was peripheral blood. The receptor set was obtained from a human donor with COVID-19, enrolled during active disease. The donor label of this sample is uncertain. The CDR3 runs from the conserved cysteine through the conserved F or W. D genes are given only for firm matches. A clone size is listed for some rows: how often the clone was seen (once, few, many), or a class if it is expanded.

.,TRBV9,TRBJ2-7,TRBD2,TGTGCCAGCAGCCCGCGGGGAGGGGACTACGAGCAGTACTTC,CASSPRGGDYEQYF
.,TRBV5-1,TRBJ2-7,TRBD1,TGCGCCAGCAGCTTGACCCCGACAGGGGTGGCCTACGAGCAGTACTTC,CASSLTPTGVAYEQYF
.,TRBV7-3,TRBJ2-1,.,TGTGCCAGCAGCTTACAGGGACACGGTGAGAATGAGCAGTTCTTC,CASSLQGHGENEQFF
.,TRBV25-1,TRBJ1-6,.,TGTGCCAGCAGCGGGTTCCGGGGTGGGGCCCTCCACTTT,CASSGFRGGALHF
once,TRBV3-1/TRBV3-2,TRBJ2-5,TRBD1,TGTGCCAGCAGGCGGACCGGGACAGGGTACCAAGAGACCCAGTACTTC,CASRRTGTGYQETQYF
.,TRBV6-5,TRBJ2-5,.,TGTGCCAGCAGAGTCGGACTGCAAGAGACCCAGTACTTC,CASRVGLQETQYF
.,TRBV7-9,TRBJ2-6,.,TGTGCCAGCAGCTTAAGGCGACAGCCCACCTCTGGGGCCAACGTCCTGACTTTC,CASSLRRQPTSGANVLTF
.,TRBV25-1,TRBJ1-2,.,TGTGCCAGCAGTGAGCCCCAGTTCGGCTACACCTTC,CASSEPQFGYTF
.,TRBV12-3/TRBV12-4,TRBJ2-3,.,TGTGCCAGCAGTTTGCAGGGAGATACGCAGTATTTT,CASSLQGDTQYF
.,TRBV6-6,TRBJ1-1,.,TGTGCCAACCAGGCCAGGGTAAACACTGAAGCTTTCTTT,CANQARVNTEAFF
.,TRBV24-1,TRBJ2-7,.,TGTGCCACCAGTGATCCGGACAGCTACGAGCAGTACTTC,CATSDPDSYEQYF
.,TRBV9,TRBJ1-2,TRBD1,TGTGCCAGCAGCGAACGACCCGGACAGGGGATCTATGGCTACACCTTC,CASSERPGQGIYGYTF
.,TRBV6-5,TRBJ2-7,.,TGTGCCAGCAGCCTGAACAGGGTCACCTACGAGCAGTACTTC,CASSLNRVTYEQYF
.,TRBV29-1,TRBJ2-7,.,TGCAGCGTTGGGGGCCTATCCCCATACGAGCAGTACTTC,CSVGGLSPYEQYF
.,TRBV5-6,TRBJ2-7,.,TGTGCCAGCAGCGGGGGCGGGAGTTCCTACGAGCAGTACTTC,CASSGGGSSYEQYF
.,TRBV10-3,TRBJ1-3,TRBD1,TGTGCCATCAGGGAGACAGGGCCTGGAAACACCATATATTTT,CAIRETGPGNTIYF
.,TRBV19,TRBJ2-5,TRBD2,TGTGCCAGTAGTTTCGGGGGGAGGCGGGGGTCCCAAGAGACCCAGTACTTC,CASSFGGRRGSQETQYF
.,TRBV19,TRBJ2-7,.,TGTGCCAGCCCTTCGACAGTTGAAGATTACGAGCAGTACTTC,CASPSTVEDYEQYF
.,TRBV3-1/TRBV3-2,TRBJ1-4,TRBD1,TGTGCCAGCACTCGACAGGGGACCGGCGAAAAACTGTTTTTT,CASTRQGTGEKLFF
.,TRBV30,TRBJ1-2,TRBD1,TGTGCCTGGGCCGCCGGGACAGGGGACTTTGGCTACACCTTC,CAWAAGTGDFGYTF
.,TRBV3-1/TRBV3-2,TRBJ1-6,.,TGTGCCAGCAGCTTTGGCAGGGGCTCACCCCTCCACTTT,CASSFGRGSPLHF
.,TRBV19,TRBJ2-7,.,TGTGCCAGTAGTCCCCACCGGGGGGCGGAAGAGCAGTACTTC,CASSPHRGAEEQYF
few,TRBV5-8,TRBJ1-5,TRBD1,TGTGCCAGCAGCTTGGATACAGGGGTTAGCAATCAGCCCCAGCATTTT,CASSLDTGVSNQPQHF
.,TRBV6-5,TRBJ1-2,.,TGTGCCAGCGGTAACTCGGGAGAAACTCATGGCTACACCTTC,CASGNSGETHGYTF
.,TRBV5-1,TRBJ2-1,TRBD2,TGCGCCAGCAGCCCCGGACTAGCGGGAGGGATCAGCTCCTACAATGAGCAGTTCTTC,CASSPGLAGGISSYNEQFF
.,TRBV7-7,TRBJ2-1,.,TGTGCTAGCAGCTTAAGGAGCAGCTCCTACAATGAGCAGTTCTTC,CASSLRSSSYNEQFF
once,TRBV7-9,TRBJ2-3,.,TGTGCCAGCACCGGGAGACTCAGCACAGATACGCAGTATTTT,CASTGRLSTDTQYF
.,TRBV28,TRBJ2-5,TRBD2,TGTGCCAGCAGTCCCGAGACTAGCGGGAGGAAAGAGACCCAGTACTTC,CASSPETSGRKETQYF
.,TRBV7-2,TRBJ2-1,TRBD2,TGTGCCAGCAGCCATTCGAGGACTAGCGGGAGATTCAATGAGCAGTTCTTC,CASSHSRTSGRFNEQFF
.,TRBV3-1/TRBV3-2,TRBJ2-1,.,TGTGCCAGCAGCCAAGCGGCAGGGGAGTCCTACAATGAGCAGTTCTTC,CASSQAAGESYNEQFF
.,TRBV6-5,TRBJ2-3,.,TGTGCCAGCAGTCTCCAGGGAACTAGCACAGATACGCAGTATTTT,CASSLQGTSTDTQYF
.,TRBV4-3,TRBJ1-1,.,TGCGCCAGCAGCCTTTCCGACAGTGCAGCTTTCTTT,CASSLSDSAAFF
.,TRBV7-2,TRBJ2-2,.,TGTGCCAGCAGCTTAAGTAGCTTCTCTAGCTCCACCGGGGAGCTGTTTTTT,CASSLSSFSSSTGELFF
few,TRBV23-1,TRBJ2-2,.,TGCGCCAGCAGCCTTAGGGAGGACACCGGGGAGCTGTTTTTT,CASSLREDTGELFF
.,TRBV5-1,TRBJ2-7,TRBD1,TGCGCCAGCAGCCCTTTTCTGACAGGGGACATTGCCTACGAGCAGTACTTC,CASSPFLTGDIAYEQYF
few,TRBV30,TRBJ1-2,TRBD1,TGTGCCTGGAGTGTACCCGGGACAGGGGGCGCCGCTGGCTACACCTTC,CAWSVPGTGGAAGYTF
.,TRBV28,TRBJ2-7,TRBD1,TGTGCCAGCAGACCACCGGGACAGGGGTATCCTGAGCAGTACTTC,CASRPPGQGYPEQYF
.,TRBV19,TRBJ1-3,.,TGTGCCAGTACAACCGGCCAGGGCGTAAACACCATATATTTT,CASTTGQGVNTIYF
.,TRBV2,TRBJ1-6,TRBD1,TGTGCCAGCAGGTCGGGACAGGTAGATGATAATTCACCCCTCCACTTT,CASRSGQVDDNSPLHF
.,TRBV19,TRBJ1-1,.,TGTGCCAGTAGTATAAGGAGCATGAACACTGAAGCTTTCTTT,CASSIRSMNTEAFF
.,TRBV30,TRBJ1-5,.,TGTGCCTGGAGCTCAGGGCTTAGCAATCAGCCCCAGCATTTT,CAWSSGLSNQPQHF
.,TRBV19,TRBJ2-5,TRBD1,TGTGCCAGTAGTCCGCGACAGGGACAGACCCAGTACTTC,CASSPRQGQTQYF